One and the same sample provided the 12 T cell receptor beta chains below, sequenced in a study of shared clonotypes between healthy human individuals. Here immunoSEQ multiplex PCR was the method, and the copy in TCRdb shows in-frame clones only, minus some. The table records about 2.4 million clones, around 90% of them present only once. Input material: naive CD4+ T cells sorted from blood. Subset indicated: CD45RA+ positively selected. These receptors were collected from a man between 18 and 35 years old in good health.

This chain links TRBV27 with TRBJ2-1; 8 nucleotides line up with TRBD2. The trim removed 5 bases at V and 6 bases at J, leaving 12 bases unmatched. Looked up from germline, CDR1 is MNHEY and CDR2 is SMNVEV (reference sequence). The CDR3 extends over 16 amino acids. CDR3 in amino acids: CASSPPTVAGSNEQFF. CDR3 DNA sequence: TGTGCCAGCAGTCCCCCTACGGTAGCGGGATCCAATGAGCAGTTCTTC.

The genes are TRBV6-1 and TRBJ1-6; no definite D call. CDR3 size: 13 residues. Germline CDR1 and CDR2: MNHNS and SASEGT. V dropped 3 bases and J dropped 7 bases, with 7 bases sitting between them. This CDR3 reads CASSDWQNSPLHF. The CDR3 bases are TGTGCCAGCAGTGACTGGCAGAATTCACCCCTCCACTTT.

To note about this clone: Germline is not matched at one junction end, which may reflect a read error. V usage is TRBV7-7 and J usage is TRBJ1-1, with D possibly matching TRBD1 (6 bases). This CDR3 is 16 amino acids long. Germline V gene data show CDR1 as SSHAT and CDR2 as FNYEAQ (reference sequence). CDR3 DNA: TGTGCTAGCAGCCTCCCCCCGCCGGGGGCGCCCACTGAAGCTTTCTTT. Its translation is CASSLPPPGAPTEAFF.

V usage is TRBV6-6 and J usage is TRBJ1-5; D is possibly TRBD1 (6 bases). The germline CDR1 and CDR2 sequences are MNHNY and SVGAGI (reference sequence). Trimming pared 4 bases from V and 4 bases from J, leaving 17 bases between. The CDR3 has 16 amino acids. CDR3 loop: CASSSYTGTLNQPQHF. In nucleotides, the CDR3 is TGTGCCAGCAGTTCCTACACCGGGACACTTAATCAGCCCCAGCATTTT.

This clone was seen a few times. Other nucleotide sequences in the sample specify the same CDR3. The chain uses TRBV11-2 and TRBJ1-1; D is possibly TRBD1 (5 bases). V was shortened by 2 bases and J by 2 bases, with 6 bases between the two germline ends. This CDR3 contains 13 residues. Germline V gives CDR1 SGHAT, CDR2 FQNNGV. The CDR3 DNA is TGTGCCAGCAGCTTACAGGGCAACACTGAAGCTTTCTTT. Its protein product is CASSLQGNTEAFF.

The chain employs TRBV5-4 and TRBJ1-2, with D perhaps matching TRBD1 (5 bases). Per the germline V gene, CDR1 is SGHNT and CDR2 is YYREEE (reference sequence). The CDR3 covers 16 residues. Trimming took off 4 bases at V and 2 bases at J, with 18 bases between the two ends. The CDR3: CASSDLSHDSNYGYTF. CDR3 nucleotides: TGTGCCAGCAGCGATCTTTCTCACGACAGCAACTATGGCTACACCTTC.

Here the CDR3 reads CASKGTSGRIDIQYF. The CDR3 DNA is TGTGCCAGCAAAGGAACTAGCGGGAGGATCGACATTCAGTACTTC. V and J are TRBV2 and TRBJ2-4, with TRBD2 identical over 12 bases. Germline-derived CDR1 and CDR2 are SNHLY and FYNNEI. The CDR3 has 15 residues. Losses at the gene ends were 7 bases for V and 8 bases for J; bases not matched to a gene: 9.

The rearrangement joins TRBV5-4 to TRBJ1-3; D remains unclear. The CDR3 sequence is 15 residues long. The V and J ends lost 4 bases and 0 bases respectively, with 11 bases between them. Germline CDR1 is SGHNT and CDR2 is YYREEE (reference sequence). CDR3 bases: TGTGCCAGCAGCCCTGGACGGCACTCTGGAAACACCATATATTTT. Translated: CASSPGRHSGNTIYF.

V and J are TRBV9 and TRBJ1-5; 7 nucleotides agree with TRBD1. J lost 4 bases, V lost 0 bases, and 4 bases had no gene match. Germline CDR1 is SGDLS and CDR2 is YYNGEE. This CDR3 is built from 15 residues. The CDR3 region has the DNA TGTGCCAGCAGCGTAGACGGACAGGTGAATCAGCCCCAGCATTTT. This codes for CASSVDGQVNQPQHF.

This chain uses TRBV2 with TRBJ1-2; 11 bases match TRBD1. Germline CDR1 SNHLY, CDR2 FYNNEI. The CDR3 has 14 amino acids. With V trimmed by 8 bases and J by 1 base, 3 bases remained unmatched. The CDR3 nucleotides are TGTGCCAGCCAAGGGACAGGGGGTAACTATGGCTACACCTTC. Its protein product is CASQGTGGNYGYTF.

V gene TRBV5-1 combines with J gene TRBJ2-5; 9 nucleotides line up with TRBD2. The CDR3 spans 14 residues. V shed 5 bases, J shed 5 bases, and the junction held 7 bases outside the gene matches. The germline gives CDR1 SGHRS, CDR2 YFSETQ. Here the CDR3 DNA reads TGCGCCAGCAGAAGTCTGGCGGGAGGGGAGACCCAGTACTTC. Amino acids: CASRSLAGGETQYF.

The V gene is TRBV10-3, the J gene TRBJ1-2; D gene uncertain. This CDR3 is 16 amino acids long. From germline, CDR1 is ENHRY and CDR2 SYGVKD. Trimming removed 3 bases at V and 4 bases at J, with 18 bases between. The CDR3 spells CAISDRYIGESYGYTF. In DNA, the CDR3 is TGTGCCATCAGTGACCGTTACATTGGGGAGTCCTATGGCTACACCTTC.